The 30 T cell receptor beta chains below come from one sample, sequenced in a study of OX40 agonist ivuxolimab in advanced cancers. Profiled with immunoSEQ multiplex PCR; TCRdb holds only in-frame clones, not every one. The sample lists 50,000 or so clones; 80% to 95% were seen once. The material was CD4+ or CD8+ T cells sorted from blood, obtained in a trial of the OX40 agonist ivuxolimab. The receptors were gathered from an adult with an advanced solid tumor such as melanoma, head and neck, liver or kidney cancer.

The J gene is TRBJ1-2, the V gene TRBV7-9; D perhaps matches TRBD1 (6 bases). CDR1 and CDR2 (germline): SEHNR, FQNEAQ (reference sequence). The CDR3 spans 14 residues. Trimming left V 0 bases short and J 4 bases short, with 9 bases between. CDR3 sequence reads: CASSLAGQIYGYTF. DNA of the CDR3: TGTGCCAGCAGCTTAGCCGGACAGATCTATGGCTACACCTTC.

The V gene is TRBV5-4, the J gene TRBJ2-5; 7 nucleotides align to TRBD2. J was trimmed by 5 bases and V by 2 bases; bases with no gene match: 12. This CDR3 comprises 16 residues. Germline V gene sequence: CDR1 SGHNT, CDR2 YYREEE (reference sequence). The CDR3 DNA follows: TGTGCCAGCAGCTTCCTCAGACTAGCCGGAGGGGAGACCCAGTACTTC. Translation: CASSFLRLAGGETQYF.

V and J are TRBV27 and TRBJ2-4; unclear D gene. The CDR3 runs 16 residues. Germline values: CDR1 MNHEY, CDR2 SMNVEV (reference sequence). The V end was cut by 2 bases, the J end by 2 bases, with 13 bases between. This CDR3 is CASSLGSAGSKNIQYF. CDR3 DNA: TGTGCCAGCAGTTTAGGGTCTGCCGGCTCCAAAAACATTCAGTACTTC.

This clone has a single count. This chain uses TRBV19 with TRBJ2-2; D not certain. Trimming cost V 5 bases and J 5 bases, with 9 bases left between them. The CDR3 spans 13 residues. The germline V gene encodes CDR1 LNHDA and CDR2 SQIVND (reference sequence). The CDR3 region is CASSSLRTGELFF. CDR3 DNA: TGTGCCAGTAGTTCGTTAAGGACCGGGGAGCTGTTTTTT.

V is TRBV27 and J is TRBJ2-5; 13 bases are shared with TRBD2. J was trimmed by 4 bases and V by 6 bases; bases with no gene match: 5. The CDR3 runs to 15 residues. Germline loops: CDR1 MNHEY, CDR2 SMNVEV (reference sequence). CDR3 sequence: CASRSGLAGVETQYF. The CDR3 DNA follows: TGTGCCAGCAGGTCAGGACTAGCGGGGGTAGAGACCCAGTACTTC.

The chain employs TRBV4-3 and TRBJ2-3; no firm D call. Germline CDR1 LGHNA, CDR2 YSLEER. V gave up 0 bases and J gave up 4 bases, with 20 bases separating them. The CDR3 extends over 18 amino acids. CDR3 DNA sequence: TGCGCCAGCAGCCAAGATCGGGTGCGGTGGGTCGGACCAGATACGCAGTATTTT. It specifies CASSQDRVRWVGPDTQYF.

This chain joins TRBV6-5 and TRBJ2-7; perhaps TRBD1 as D (6 bases). The CDR3 totals 13 residues. Germline CDR1 is MNHEY and CDR2 is SVGAGI. Trimming stripped 8 bases from V and 3 bases from J, with 14 bases between. CDR3: CASLGAQGYEQYF. Here the CDR3 DNA reads TGTGCCAGCCTGGGGGCGCAGGGCTACGAGCAGTACTTC.

The chain is built from TRBV7-9 and TRBJ2-1, with a weak D call TRBD2 (6 bases). Deletions cut 5 bases from V and 1 base from J, with 12 bases between. Germline CDR1 reads SEHNR; CDR2 reads FQNEAQ (reference sequence). The CDR3 is 15 amino acids. The CDR3, as DNA: TGTGCCAGCAGCACTAGCACCCTATCCTACAATGAGCAGTTCTTC. Its protein is CASSTSTLSYNEQFF.

The V gene is TRBV15, the J gene TRBJ2-1; D tentatively fits TRBD1 or TRBD2 (6 bases each). The CDR3 spans 18 residues. Per germline, CDR1 LNHNV and CDR2 YYDKDF (reference sequence). V dropped 0 bases and J dropped 3 bases, with 18 bases sitting between them. CDR3 loop: CATSREASQGRLYNEQFF. CDR3 in DNA: TGTGCCACCAGCAGAGAGGCGTCCCAGGGGAGGCTCTACAATGAGCAGTTCTTC. Supplemented by reference TRBV15 and TRBJ2-1, the full variable domain reads DAMVIQNPRYQVTQFGKPVTLSCSQTLNHNVMYWYQQKSSQAPKLLFHYYDKDFNNEADTPDNFQSRRPNTSFCFLDIRSPGLGDTAMYLCATSREASQGRLYNEQFFGPGTRLTVL.

This clone was observed once. The chain recombines TRBV27 with TRBJ2-1; TRBD2 aligns across 8 bases. Losses at the gene ends were 3 bases for V and 10 bases for J; bases not matched to a gene: 8. Germline V gene data show CDR1 as MNHEY and CDR2 as SMNVEV (reference sequence). The CDR3 consists of 14 residues. The CDR3 region is CASSFIGGRYEQFF. For the CDR3, the DNA is TGTGCCAGCAGTTTTATCGGCGGGAGGTACGAGCAGTTCTTC.

Only one count was recorded for this clone. A read error may produce the germline difference seen at one junction end. This CDR3 reads CASGTLGLF. CDR3 nucleotide sequence: TGTGCCAGCGGGACGCTGGGCCTTTTC. The J gene is TRBJ1-2, the V gene TRBV2, with TRBD1 as a possible D gene (5 bases). The CDR3 runs 9 residues. The germline CDR1 and CDR2 sequences are SNHLY and FYNNEI.

The chain is built from TRBV30 and TRBJ2-2; 7 bases agree with TRBD2. The CDR3 sequence is 13 residues long. V lost 3 bases, J lost 6 bases, and 4 bases stayed unmatched. CDR1 and CDR2 (germline): GTSNPN, SVGIG (reference sequence). This CDR3 reads CAWRVAGPGELFF. The CDR3 DNA reads as TGTGCCTGGAGGGTAGCGGGCCCCGGGGAGCTGTTTTTT. Using reference TRBV30 and TRBJ2-2 for the parts outside the CDR3, the full variable domain is SQTIHQWPATLVQPVGSPLSLECTVEGTSNPNLYWYRQAAGRGLQLLFYSVGIGQISSEVPQNLSASRPQDRQFILSSKKLLLSDSGFYLCAWRVAGPGELFFGEGSRLTVL.

The rearrangement links TRBV7-9 to TRBJ2-1, with D unresolved. The V end was cut by 4 bases, the J end by 5 bases, with 12 bases between. This CDR3 contains 14 residues. Looked up from germline, CDR1 is SEHNR and CDR2 is FQNEAQ (reference sequence). The chain's CDR3 is CASSSSGPNNEQFF. The CDR3 DNA is TGTGCCAGCAGCTCCTCCGGGCCAAACAATGAGCAGTTCTTC.

V gene TRBV13 combines with J gene TRBJ2-1, with TRBD1 identical over 7 bases. The length of the CDR3 is 13 residues. With V trimmed by 0 bases and J by 9 bases, 2 bases remained unmatched. Germline V gene sequence: CDR1 PRHDT, CDR2 FYEKMQ (reference sequence). In DNA, the CDR3 is TGTGCCAGCAGCTTAGGACAGGGGATTGAGCAGTTCTTC. Translating it yields CASSLGQGIEQFF.

The chain recombines TRBV11-2 with TRBJ2-1; possible D gene TRBD2, 5 bases. The V end lost 5 bases, the J end lost 0 bases, and 14 bases lay between the germline ends. CDR1 and CDR2 from the germline V gene are SGHAT and FQNNGV. The CDR3 runs to 16 residues. CDR3 amino acids: CASSPRDTSSYNEQFF. The CDR3 DNA reads TGTGCCAGCAGCCCAAGAGATACTAGCTCCTACAATGAGCAGTTCTTC.

The chain employs TRBV4-3 and TRBJ2-7; D is ambiguous. Trimming stripped 0 bases from V and 6 bases from J, with 21 bases between. CDR3 length equals 17 residues. CDR1 and CDR2 from the germline V gene are LGHNA and YSLEER. CDR3 protein: CASSQDIGFPPTGEQYF. CDR3 bases: TGCGCCAGCAGCCAAGATATAGGCTTCCCCCCGACGGGCGAGCAGTACTTC.

Here the CDR3 reads CAISEPKTGGNTIYF. In DNA, the CDR3 is TGTGCCATCAGTGAGCCTAAGACGGGTGGAAACACCATATATTTT. V and J are TRBV10-3 and TRBJ1-3; D remains ambiguous. Germline V gives CDR1 ENHRY, CDR2 SYGVKD. This CDR3 contains 15 residues. V lost 2 bases and J 3 bases, leaving 11 bases between the germline ends.

This chain uses TRBV7-9 with TRBJ1-1; no clear D gene. Trimming took off 2 bases at V and 6 bases at J, with 7 bases between the two ends. CDR1 is SEHNR and CDR2 is FQNEAQ in the germline V gene (reference sequence). This CDR3 contains 12 residues. In DNA, the CDR3 is TGTGCCAGCAGCTTAATGACTGCTGAAGCTTTCTTT. It encodes CASSLMTAEAFF.

The chain employs TRBV28 and TRBJ2-5, with D perhaps matching TRBD1 or TRBD2 (5 bases each). V lost 5 bases, J lost 9 bases, and 22 bases lay in between. This CDR3 has 15 amino acids. Germline assignment: CDR1 MDHEN and CDR2 SYDVKM. In nucleotides, the CDR3 is TGTGCCAGCAGTCCCAGTGGTGATAGGGGCGGGTCCCAGTACTTC. This encodes CASSPSGDRGGSQYF.

This clone has a single count. The rearrangement links TRBV9 to TRBJ1-3; the D is unclear. V was clipped by 4 bases and J by 2 bases, with 7 bases between them. CDR3 size: 13 residues. The germline CDR1 and CDR2 sequences are SGDLS and YYNGEE. The CDR3 reads CASSLPTGNTIYF. The CDR3 DNA follows: TGTGCCAGCAGCTTACCCACTGGAAACACCATATATTTT.

V gene TRBV5-1 combines with J gene TRBJ2-5; unclear D gene. V was cut by 4 bases and J by 2 bases, with 9 bases left in between. The CDR3 consists of 13 residues. Per germline, CDR1 SGHRS and CDR2 YFSETQ. The CDR3 spells CASSETNQETQYF. Written as DNA, the CDR3 is TGCGCCAGCAGCGAAACCAATCAAGAGACCCAGTACTTC.

This clone has ten or more counts. J is TRBJ2-6 and V is TRBV27; 13 nucleotides align to TRBD2. The CDR3 has 19 residues. The germline V gene encodes CDR1 MNHEY and CDR2 SMNVEV (reference sequence). Trimming at V came to 3 bases and at J to 0 bases, leaving 5 bases not matched to a gene. The chain's CDR3 is CASSLGLAGTFSGANVLTF. The CDR3 coding sequence is TGTGCCAGCAGTTTGGGACTAGCGGGGACTTTCTCTGGGGCCAACGTCCTGACTTTC.

In this sample, this clone turned up once. The CDR3 reads CASSDRGSRYEQYF. CDR3 coding DNA: TGTGCCAGCAGTGATCGAGGGAGTCGCTACGAGCAGTACTTC. The chain uses TRBV6-5 and TRBJ2-7, with D maybe TRBD2 (5 bases). The germline V and J ends were trimmed by 5 bases and 3 bases, with 14 bases remaining between them. The CDR3 consists of 14 residues. Germline values: CDR1 MNHEY, CDR2 SVGAGI.

The chain joins TRBV28 to TRBJ2-7; the D is unclear. The CDR3 is 14 amino acids. Germline V CDR1 and CDR2: MDHEN, SYDVKM. The V and J ends lost 5 bases and 2 bases respectively, with 13 bases between them. DNA of the CDR3: TGTGCCAGCAGTAGCGCGGCGTATCCCTACGAGCAGTACTTC. It specifies CASSSAAYPYEQYF.

This clone was picked up one time. CDR3 nucleotides: TGTGCCAGCAGCCCCCTCCGGACAGGCAACACAGATACGCAGTATTTT. It encodes CASSPLRTGNTDTQYF. V is TRBV25-1 and J is TRBJ2-3, with 7 nucleotides matching TRBD1. Germline V gene lookup returns CDR1 MGHDK and CDR2 SYGVNS. The CDR3 covers 16 residues. The V segment lost 6 bases and the J segment 2 bases; nucleotides outside the gene matches: 11.

The chain couples TRBV28 to TRBJ2-1, with TRBD2 identical over 11 bases. Germline CDR1 and CDR2: MDHEN and SYDVKM. The CDR3 runs 14 residues. V shed 10 bases and J 6 bases; nucleotides not matched to a gene: 8. Here the CDR3 reads CATCSGRAINEQFF. As DNA, the CDR3 is TGTGCCACCTGTAGCGGGAGGGCGATCAATGAGCAGTTCTTC.

The chain has TRBV19 and TRBJ2-7, with D perhaps matching TRBD2 (6 bases). V was trimmed by 2 bases and J by 2 bases, leaving 13 bases between them. The germline gives CDR1 LNHDA, CDR2 SQIVND (reference sequence). CDR3 length: 15 residues. Written as DNA, the CDR3 is TGTGCCAGTAGTATATTAGGAGGGAGTCCCTACGAGCAGTACTTC. Protein: CASSILGGSPYEQYF.

CDR3 sequence: CASIPERGNTEAFF. In DNA form, the CDR3 reads TGTGCCAGTATCCCCGAACGGGGGAATACTGAAGCTTTCTTT. J is TRBJ1-1 and V is TRBV19; D might be TRBD1 (5 bases). Germline-derived CDR1 and CDR2 are LNHDA and SQIVND (reference sequence). V lost 7 bases to trimming and J lost 5 bases, with 17 bases between them. CDR3 length: 14 residues.

DNA for the CDR3: TGTGCCAGCAGCGTAGTAACTAGTTCCTACAATGAGCAGTTCTTC. Its protein is CASSVVTSSYNEQFF. This chain links TRBV9 with TRBJ2-1; TRBD2 is a possible D gene (5 bases). V shed 0 bases and J shed 1 base, with 8 bases lying between them. The CDR3 is 15 residues long. Looked up from germline, CDR1 is SGDLS and CDR2 is YYNGEE.

V is TRBV7-6 and J is TRBJ2-7; D tentatively fits TRBD1 or TRBD2 (5 bases each). This CDR3 has 16 amino acids. Trimming stripped 4 bases from V and 3 bases from J, with 19 bases between. CDR1 SGHVS and CDR2 FNYEAQ come from the germline V gene. CDR3 in DNA: TGTGCCAGCAGCTCACCATCCGGGACGGGCGGCTACGAGCAGTACTTC. This codes for CASSSPSGTGGYEQYF.